Presented here are 29 T cell receptor beta chains from one specimen sequenced in a study of response to subunit inactivated influenza vaccine. TCRdb redid the calling of the RT-PCR reads with MiXCR, one entry per CDR3 protein. The table lists around 530,000 distinct CDR3 sequences, more than 15% of them singletons. Sequencing used CD4+ T cells sorted from PBMCs, obtained roughly 24 months after vaccination. These receptors came from a man between 50 and 69 years old who received an inactivated influenza vaccine.

This clonotype was detected a few times. J is TRBJ2-2 and V is TRBV12-3 or TRBV12-4; 8 positions match TRBD2. This CDR3 has 16 residues. J was trimmed by 1 base and V by 6 bases; bases with no gene match: 7. The CDR3 sequence is CASRPRTSLNTGELFF. In DNA form, the CDR3 reads TGTGCCAGCAGACCGCGGACTAGCTTGAACACCGGGGAGCTGTTTTTT.

The CDR3 coding sequence is TGCAGTGCTATCGCGACCCGCGCAGGGGAAAACAATGAGCAGTTCTTC. Translating gives CSAIATRAGENNEQFF. This chain links TRBV20-1 with TRBJ2-1, with D tentatively TRBD1 (6 bases). Germline V CDR1 and CDR2: DFQATT, SNEGSKA (reference sequence). This CDR3 spans 16 amino acids. Trimming took 4 bases from V and 5 from J, leaving 21 bases between them.

A few counts support this clonotype. The chain uses TRBV29-1 and TRBJ2-1; 10 bases map to TRBD2. In germline, CDR1 is SQVTM, CDR2 ANQGSEA. The V segment lost 4 bases and the J segment 10 bases; nucleotides outside the gene matches: 7. This CDR3 comprises 13 residues. CDR3 sequence reads: CSVVGLAQMEQFF. The CDR3 region has the DNA TGCAGCGTTGTGGGACTAGCGCAAATGGAGCAGTTCTTC.

V gene TRBV11-2 combines with J gene TRBJ1-1, with D maybe TRBD1 (6 bases). CDR3 size: 17 residues. Germline CDR1 is SGHAT and CDR2 is FQNNGV. V lost 0 bases to trimming and J lost 0 bases, with 14 bases between them. DNA for the CDR3: TGTGCCAGCAGCTTAGATAGCTGGGGGGCTATGAACACTGAAGCTTTCTTT. Its protein product is CASSLDSWGAMNTEAFF.

This clonotype was picked up a small number of times. This chain joins TRBV20-1 and TRBJ1-6, with D unclear. The CDR3 is 15 residues long. Germline CDR1 reads DFQATT; CDR2 reads SNEGSKA (reference sequence). V was trimmed by 6 bases and J by 0 bases, leaving 12 bases between them. DNA of the CDR3: TGCAGTGCAAACCGGGAGGGCTCCTATAATTCACCCCTCCACTTT. Its protein is CSANREGSYNSPLHF.

This chain joins TRBV6-1 and TRBJ1-1, with D possibly matching TRBD1 (5 bases). The CDR3 sequence is 16 residues long. V lost 0 bases and J lost 4, with 15 bases in between. The germline CDR1 and CDR2 sequences are MNHNS and SASEGT. The CDR3 nucleotides read TGTGCCAGCAGTGAAGCCGGGACGTTGGCAGGCACTGAAGCTTTCTTT. It is translated as CASSEAGTLAGTEAFF.

The chain recombines TRBV11-3 with TRBJ2-1; 10 bases are shared with TRBD2. The CDR3 extends over 16 amino acids. Germline V gene lookup returns CDR1 SGHNT and CDR2 YENEEA. V lost 2 bases, J lost 8 bases, and 9 bases stayed unmatched. CDR3 sequence (DNA): TGTGCCAGCAGCTTAATAAGCGGGAGGGTTTTGGATGAGCAGTTCTTC. Protein: CASSLISGRVLDEQFF.

This clonotype was seen more than once but under ten times. The chain recombines TRBV12-3 or TRBV12-4 with TRBJ1-5; weak D call: TRBD1 (6 bases). Trimming took 7 bases from V and 7 from J, leaving 14 bases between them. The CDR3 consists of 13 residues. This CDR3 reads CASTPGDGQPQHF. CDR3 DNA sequence: TGTGCCAGCACTCCAGGGGATGGACAGCCCCAGCATTTT.

This clonotype has only a few counts. The chain links TRBV12-3 or TRBV12-4 to TRBJ2-2; the D gene is possibly TRBD1 (6 bases). V gave up 3 bases and J gave up 3 bases, with 11 bases separating them. This CDR3 has 15 residues. In DNA, the CDR3 is TGTGCCAGCAGTTTCAGGGGTCCGGACACCGGGGAGCTGTTTTTT. It codes for CASSFRGPDTGELFF.

This clonotype was detected a few times. The chain employs TRBV27 and TRBJ2-1; 12 nucleotides line up with TRBD2. The V gene's germline CDR1 is MNHEY and CDR2 SMNVEV (reference sequence). V lost 8 bases to trimming and J lost 2 bases; unmatched junction nucleotides: 13. The CDR3 consists of 18 residues. Here the CDR3 reads CASRYRGTSGHPYNEQFF. CDR3 coding DNA: TGTGCCAGCCGATACCGCGGGACTAGCGGGCACCCCTACAATGAGCAGTTCTTC.

The V call is TRBV20-1, the J call TRBJ1-1; no clear D. Deletions cut 1 base from V and 1 base from J, with 10 bases between. The CDR3 covers 14 residues. Germline V lookup: CDR1 DFQATT, CDR2 SNEGSKA (reference sequence). CDR3 in amino acids: CSARAWQTNTEAFF. The CDR3 region has the DNA TGCAGTGCTAGAGCTTGGCAGACGAACACTGAAGCTTTCTTT.

This chain connects TRBV10-3 to TRBJ2-2, with D perhaps matching TRBD1 (6 bases). Germline V gene sequence: CDR1 ENHRY, CDR2 SYGVKD. V was pared by 4 bases and J by 1 base, with 10 bases between. This CDR3 is built from 15 residues. The CDR3 loop is CAISAADRNTGELFF. The CDR3 DNA is TGTGCCATCAGTGCAGCGGACAGGAACACCGGGGAGCTGTTTTTT.

This clonotype was seen a few times. The V and J genes are TRBV11-2 and TRBJ2-1; TRBD2 matches 7 bases. The CDR3 contains 19 residues. Unmatched junction bases numbered 16, after V lost 5 bases and J lost 0 bases. The V gene's germline CDR1 is SGHAT and CDR2 FQNNGV. CDR3 bases: TGTGCCAGCAGCCCCCCTGGGTGGGAGCGGGGTAGCTCCTACAATGAGCAGTTCTTC. It specifies CASSPPGWERGSSYNEQFF.

The rearrangement uses TRBV28 and TRBJ2-5; TRBD2 matches at 8 bases. Per the germline V gene, CDR1 is MDHEN and CDR2 is SYDVKM. V lost 5 bases and J lost 0; bases outside the gene matches: 5. This CDR3 is built from 15 residues. CDR3 coding DNA: TGTGCCAGCAGTCGGGGCGGGGGGAACCAAGAGACCCAGTACTTC. Amino acid sequence: CASSRGGGNQETQYF.

This chain uses TRBV5-5 with TRBJ1-5; D possibly corresponds to TRBD1 (6 bases). CDR1 and CDR2 (germline): SGHKS, YYEKEE (reference sequence). The CDR3 sequence is 15 residues long. The V and J ends lost 0 bases and 2 bases respectively, with 9 bases between them. The CDR3 bases are TGTGCCAGCAGCTTGGACCGGGGGCGCAATCAGCCCCAGCATTTT. Its translation: CASSLDRGRNQPQHF.

This chain joins TRBV24-1 and TRBJ2-2, with a weak D call TRBD1 (6 bases). CDR3 length equals 14 residues. V dropped 10 bases and J dropped 1 base, with 12 bases sitting between them. Germline CDR1 is KGHDR and CDR2 is SFDVKD. The CDR3 spells CATTGTKNTGELFF. The CDR3 region has the DNA TGTGCCACTACCGGGACAAAGAACACCGGGGAGCTGTTTTTT.

The sample holds a few counts of this clonotype. The V and J genes are TRBV11-2 and TRBJ2-1; a possible D gene is TRBD1 (6 bases). In germline, CDR1 is SGHAT, CDR2 FQNNGV. The CDR3 has 16 residues. V was cut by 5 bases and J by 4 bases, with 18 bases left in between. This chain's CDR3 is CASSPSGTRSYNEQFF. CDR3 DNA sequence: TGTGCCAGCAGCCCCTCCGGGACACGGTCATACAATGAGCAGTTCTTC.

This clonotype was observed at least ten times. In DNA, the CDR3 is TGTGCCAGCAGTCCTAGCGGGGGTTATGAGCAGTTCTTC. This codes for CASSPSGGYEQFF. The chain links TRBV28 to TRBJ2-1; 10 bases align to TRBD2. The CDR3 covers 13 residues. With 5 bases clipped from V and 8 bases from J, the junction kept 3 bases outside the gene matches. Germline values: CDR1 MDHEN, CDR2 SYDVKM.

The chain couples TRBV20-1 to TRBJ2-1, with 10 bases identical to TRBD2. The V segment lost 6 bases and the J segment 7 bases; nucleotides outside the gene matches: 15. CDR1 and CDR2 (germline): DFQATT, SNEGSKA (reference sequence). The length of the CDR3 is 16 residues. The CDR3 coding sequence is TGCAGTGCCAATTATATTCCGGGACTAGCGAGGAATGAGCAGTTCTTC. Translated: CSANYIPGLARNEQFF.

This clonotype showed up just a few times. The V and J genes are TRBV12-3 or TRBV12-4 and TRBJ1-1, with no clear D. Between the trimmed V and J ends, which lost 6 bases and 6 bases, there was a span of 14 bases. The CDR3 extends over 13 amino acids. CDR3 in amino acids: CASSPRVGAEAFF. The CDR3 region has the DNA TGTGCCAGCAGCCCGAGGGTAGGCGCTGAAGCTTTCTTT.

This clonotype has a handful of counts. The rearrangement links TRBV29-1 to TRBJ2-1, with TRBD1 matching 8 bases. After removal of 6 bases from V and 4 bases from J, the junction contained 8 bases not matched to a gene. Germline loops: CDR1 SQVTM, CDR2 ANQGSEA. The CDR3 has 14 residues. This chain's CDR3 is CSVGQGLSYNEQFF. The DNA of the CDR3 is TGCAGCGTCGGACAGGGACTTTCTTACAATGAGCAGTTCTTC.

The chain recombines TRBV18 with TRBJ1-3; D remains ambiguous. CDR1 is KGHSH and CDR2 is LQKENI in the germline V gene. V lost 3 bases and J lost 0, with 9 bases in between. The CDR3 length is 15 residues. For the CDR3, the DNA is TGTGCCAGCTCACCCGGAGAGAGCTCTGGAAACACCATATATTTT. This gives the protein CASSPGESSGNTIYF.

V gene TRBV10-3 combines with J gene TRBJ2-3; D unclear. The CDR3 is made up of 12 amino acids. Deletions cut 4 bases from V and 6 bases from J, with 8 bases between. Germline CDR1 and CDR2: ENHRY and SYGVKD. The CDR3 region is CAISVQWDTQYF. CDR3 DNA: TGTGCCATCAGTGTCCAGTGGGATACGCAGTATTTT.

V is TRBV20-1 and J is TRBJ2-7; 10 bases are shared with TRBD2. J was trimmed by 3 bases and V by 5 bases; bases with no gene match: 4. The germline gives CDR1 DFQATT, CDR2 SNEGSKA (reference sequence). This CDR3 has 13 residues. CDR3 sequence (DNA): TGCAGTGCTGTAGTAGCGGGAGGCTACGAGCAGTACTTC. Translating gives CSAVVAGGYEQYF.

This clonotype came up many times. V and J are TRBV12-3 or TRBV12-4 and TRBJ1-1; D gene unclear. The germline V and J ends were trimmed by 5 bases and 11 bases, with 15 bases remaining between them. This CDR3 region has 12 residues. CDR3 in amino acids: CASSTHPTSAFF. The CDR3 DNA follows: TGTGCCAGCAGTACCCACCCCACGTCGGCTTTCTTT.

This clonotype was counted a few times. The chain joins TRBV20-1 to TRBJ2-5; TRBD1 might be the D (5 bases). Trimming shortened V by 2 bases and J by 7 bases, and 17 bases separated the two germline ends. The germline CDR1 and CDR2 sequences are DFQATT and SNEGSKA (reference sequence). The CDR3 length is 14 residues. DNA of the CDR3: TGCAGTGCTAGAACACTGGACACCCTAGGGACCCAGTACTTC. This gives the protein CSARTLDTLGTQYF.

The genes are TRBV7-2 and TRBJ2-7, with D unclear. Trimming pared 1 base from V and 3 bases from J, leaving 10 bases between. Germline-derived CDR1 and CDR2 are SGHTA and FQGNSA. The CDR3 covers 14 residues. CDR3 sequence reads: CASSLVARDYEQYF. CDR3 bases: TGTGCCAGCAGCTTAGTGGCACGAGACTACGAGCAGTACTTC.

The chain has TRBV29-1 and TRBJ1-3; D gene uncertain. V lost 6 bases and J 1 base, leaving 16 bases between the germline ends. This CDR3 contains 15 residues. From germline, CDR1 is SQVTM and CDR2 ANQGSEA. CDR3 nucleotides: TGCAGCGTGTCGGGAGGTCAAGGGTCTGGAAACACCATATATTTT. Its protein product is CSVSGGQGSGNTIYF.

V usage is TRBV20-1 and J usage is TRBJ2-2; TRBD1 matches at 10 bases. Trimming cost V 6 bases and J 2 bases; bases outside gene matches: 6. Germline V lookup: CDR1 DFQATT, CDR2 SNEGSKA (reference sequence). This CDR3 has 15 residues. The CDR3 DNA is TGCAGTGCGCCGGGACAGGGGAGAAACACCGGGGAGCTGTTTTTT. It is translated as CSAPGQGRNTGELFF.